One T cell receptor (beta chain) is described in this entry. There are 12 residues in the CDR3. Trimming removed 6 bases at V and 6 bases at J, with 12 bases between. The germline V gene encodes CDR1 MNHEY and CDR2 SVGEGT. Only in-frame clones appear in the TCRdb table, and some are missing; sequencing was by immunoSEQ multiplex PCR. The sample carries approximately 350,000 clones, 80% to 90% recorded once. The sample is drawn from a study of blood T cell repertoires in COVID-19. Sequenced sample: PBMCs or T cells enriched from blood (not recorded which). This chain uses TRBV6-2 or TRBV6-3 with TRBJ2-7; the D gene is possibly TRBD1 (5 bases). The sequence was collected from a man aged 18 to 29 who had recovered from COVID-19. In DNA, the CDR3 is TGTGCCAGCAGCCTCAGGGCTCGCGAGCAGTACTTC. The encoded protein is CASSLRAREQYF.